The table lists the clone carrying this T cell receptor beta chain with a few counts. The CDR3 spans 16 residues. J lost 7 bases, V lost 3 bases, and 6 bases had no gene match. Germline CDR1 reads LGHNA; CDR2 reads YSLEER. These data belong to a study of beta chain features in type 1 diabetes. About the study: Taken together, all samples contributed nearly 110 million examined sorted cells.

Expressed TCRB transcripts got sequenced, as all isolated RNA was reverse transcribed. Measured with immunoSEQ multiplex PCR; TCRdb has only the in-frame clones, and not every one. The sample includes under 950,000 clones, 17% of them seen just once. The sequence derives from a woman between 18 and 29 years old in good health. The V gene is TRBV4-3, the J gene TRBJ2-1, with TRBD2 matching 13 bases. The sequencing input was naive CD4+ T cells from blood. CDR3 sequence reads: CASSHRTSGSVNEQFF. The CDR3, as DNA: TGCGCCAGCAGCCACCGGACTAGCGGGAGTGTTAATGAGCAGTTCTTC.